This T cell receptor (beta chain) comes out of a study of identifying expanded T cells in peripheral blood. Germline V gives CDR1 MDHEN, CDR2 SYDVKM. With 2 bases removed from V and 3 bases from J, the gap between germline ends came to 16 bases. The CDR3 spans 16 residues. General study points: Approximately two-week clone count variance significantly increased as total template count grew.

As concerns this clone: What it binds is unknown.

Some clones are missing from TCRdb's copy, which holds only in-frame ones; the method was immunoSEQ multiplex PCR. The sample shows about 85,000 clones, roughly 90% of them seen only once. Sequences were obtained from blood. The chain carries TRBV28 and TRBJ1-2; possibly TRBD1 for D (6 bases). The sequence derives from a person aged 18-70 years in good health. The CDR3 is CASSLGGGGRYYGYTF. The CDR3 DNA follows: TGTGCCAGCAGTTTAGGGGGAGGGGGGCGATACTATGGCTACACCTTC.